This T cell receptor beta chain was found in a study of blood T cell repertoires in COVID-19. At the level of the study: PBMCs, B-cell-depleted T cells, or T cells were the source of the cDNA or gDNA that made up the material.

In the original workflow: Nucleated cell counts were estimated from reference gene primer amplification. Data came from immunoSEQ multiplex PCR; TCRdb stores just in-frame clones and leaves some out. V, J and clone size derive from that table, while D and trimming were established from the DNA sequence. Of 250,000 to 350,000 clones in the sample, 87% were seen once. Recruits, aged roughly 18 to 89 years, lived in 24 US areas. Cohort 3 donors counted as recovered after two negative PCRs, clearance, or resolved symptoms. The V and J ends lost 2 bases and 2 bases, in that order; junction bases with no gene match: 1. The CDR3 has 15 amino acids. From germline, CDR1 is MDHEN and CDR2 SYDVKM.

The chain joins TRBV28 to TRBJ2-5; 11 bases line up with TRBD2. Material: PBMCs or T cells enriched from blood (not recorded which). This receptor was identified in a woman under 40 who had recovered from COVID-19. The CDR3 spells CASSLRTSGQETQYF. The CDR3, as DNA: TGTGCCAGCAGTTTAAGGACTAGCGGGCAAGAGACCCAGTACTTC.